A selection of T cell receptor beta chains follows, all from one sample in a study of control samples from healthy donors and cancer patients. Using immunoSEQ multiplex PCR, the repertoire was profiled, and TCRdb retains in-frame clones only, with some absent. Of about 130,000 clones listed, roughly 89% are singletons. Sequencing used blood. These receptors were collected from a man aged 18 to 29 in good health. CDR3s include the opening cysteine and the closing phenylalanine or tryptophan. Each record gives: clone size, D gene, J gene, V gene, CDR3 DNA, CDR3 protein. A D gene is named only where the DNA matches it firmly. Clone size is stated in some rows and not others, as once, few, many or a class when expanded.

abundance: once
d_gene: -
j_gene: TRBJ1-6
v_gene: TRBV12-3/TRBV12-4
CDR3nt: TGTGCCAGCAGCGTAGGTTATAATTCACCCCTCCACTTT
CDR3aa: CASSVGYNSPLHF

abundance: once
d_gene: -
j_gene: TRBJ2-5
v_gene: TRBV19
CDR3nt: TGTGCCAGTAGTGACTCCAGCCTGAGGACCCAGTACTTC
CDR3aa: CASSDSSLRTQYF

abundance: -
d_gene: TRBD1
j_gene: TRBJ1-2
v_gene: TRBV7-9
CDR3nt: TGTGCCAGCAGCTTAGCCCAGGGGGGGAACTATGGCTACACCTTC
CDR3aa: CASSLAQGGNYGYTF

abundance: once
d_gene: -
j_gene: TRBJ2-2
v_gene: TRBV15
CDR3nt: TGTGCCACCAGCAGAGATGTGGGGGGCGCGAACACCGGGGAGCTGTTTTTT
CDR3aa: CATSRDVGGANTGELFF

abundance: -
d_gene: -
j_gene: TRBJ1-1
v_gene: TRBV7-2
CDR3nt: TGTGCCAGCGGAACGGCTAGGAACACTGAAGCTTTCTTT
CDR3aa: CASGTARNTEAFF

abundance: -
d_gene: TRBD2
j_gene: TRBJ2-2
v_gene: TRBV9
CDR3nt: TGTGCCAGCAGCGGACTAGCGGGGGAGCTGTTTTTT
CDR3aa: CASSGLAGELFF

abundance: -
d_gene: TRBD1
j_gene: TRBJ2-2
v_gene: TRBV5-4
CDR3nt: TGTGCCAGCAGCCGAGGACAGGGGGCAGGCGGGGAGCTGTTTTTT
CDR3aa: CASSRGQGAGGELFF

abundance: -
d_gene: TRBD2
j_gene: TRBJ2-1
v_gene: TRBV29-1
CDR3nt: TGCAGCGTCCCACCTAGCGGGGGGACTCCCATCTACCCTTACAATGAGCAGTTCTTC
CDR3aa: CSVPPSGGTPIYPYNEQFF

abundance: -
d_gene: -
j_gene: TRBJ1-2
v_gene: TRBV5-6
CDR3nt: TGTGCCAGCAGCCTATACTTAGGGAATCGGTATCTATATGGCTACACCTTC
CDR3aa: CASSLYLGNRYLYGYTF

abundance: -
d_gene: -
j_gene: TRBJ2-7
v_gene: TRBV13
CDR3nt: TGTGCCAGCAGCCTAGCGTTAGGGAAAGCCTACGAGCAGTACTTC
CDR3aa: CASSLALGKAYEQYF

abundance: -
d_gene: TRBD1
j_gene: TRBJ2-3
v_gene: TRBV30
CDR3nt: TGTGCCTGGAGGGCGGGCCAGACAGGGAGCACAGATACGCAGTATTTT
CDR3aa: CAWRAGQTGSTDTQYF

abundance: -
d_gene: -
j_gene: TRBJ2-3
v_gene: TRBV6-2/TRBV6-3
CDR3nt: TGTGCCAGCAGTTACTCCCTCGGGGGCACAGATACGCAGTATTTT
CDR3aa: CASSYSLGGTDTQYF

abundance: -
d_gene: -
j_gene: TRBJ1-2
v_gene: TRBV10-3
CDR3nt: TGTGCCATCCAACCGAGGCAGGACTATGGCTACACCTTC
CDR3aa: CAIQPRQDYGYTF

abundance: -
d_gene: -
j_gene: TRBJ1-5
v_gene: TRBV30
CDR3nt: TGTGCCTGGAGTACAGGGAGAAATCAGCCCCAGCATTTT
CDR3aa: CAWSTGRNQPQHF

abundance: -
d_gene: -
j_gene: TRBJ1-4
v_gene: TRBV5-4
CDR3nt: TGTGCCAGCAGCTTGGGGGGACTCAGGGACGGTGAAAAACTGTTTTTT
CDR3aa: CASSLGGLRDGEKLFF

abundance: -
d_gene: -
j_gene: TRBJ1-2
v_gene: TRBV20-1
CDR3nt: TGCAGTGCTAGAGACTACAATGGCTACACCTTC
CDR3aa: CSARDYNGYTF

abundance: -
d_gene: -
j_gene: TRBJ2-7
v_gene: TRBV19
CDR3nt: TGTGCCAGTAGTATAGTGGGGTCATCCTACGAGCAGTACTTC
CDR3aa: CASSIVGSSYEQYF

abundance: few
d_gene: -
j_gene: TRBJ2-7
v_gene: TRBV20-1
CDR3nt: TGCAGTGCTAGTCCAGGGTCTCGGGAGCAGTACTTC
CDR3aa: CSASPGSREQYF

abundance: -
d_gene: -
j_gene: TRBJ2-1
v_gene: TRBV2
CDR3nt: TGTGCCAGCAGTGAGACTTGGGTAGCCCGATTCTTC
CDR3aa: CASSETWVARFF

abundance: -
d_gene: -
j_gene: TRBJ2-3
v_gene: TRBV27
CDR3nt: TGTGCCAGCAGTTTATTACGCACAGATACGCAGTATTTT
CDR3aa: CASSLLRTDTQYF

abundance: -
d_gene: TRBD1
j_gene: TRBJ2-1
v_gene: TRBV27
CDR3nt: TGTGCCAGCACCGAGGACAGGTCCACCTCCAATGAGCAGTTCTTC
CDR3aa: CASTEDRSTSNEQFF

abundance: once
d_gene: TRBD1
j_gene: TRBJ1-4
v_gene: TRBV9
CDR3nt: TGTGCCAGCAGCCAAGGGGGCTTGGGTGAAAAACTGTTTTTT
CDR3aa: CASSQGGLGEKLFF

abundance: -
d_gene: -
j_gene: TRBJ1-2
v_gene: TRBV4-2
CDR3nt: TGTGCCAGCAGCCAAGATCCGCAATATGGCTACACCTTC
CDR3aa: CASSQDPQYGYTF

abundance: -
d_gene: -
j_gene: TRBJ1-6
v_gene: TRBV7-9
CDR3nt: TGTGCCAGCAGCTTAGAAGAGGGTTCACCCCTCCACTTT
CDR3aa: CASSLEEGSPLHF

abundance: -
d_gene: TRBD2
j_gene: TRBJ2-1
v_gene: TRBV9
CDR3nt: TGTGCCAGCAGCGCGAGCGGGGGGGCCGCCAATGAGCAGTTCTTC
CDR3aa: CASSASGGAANEQFF

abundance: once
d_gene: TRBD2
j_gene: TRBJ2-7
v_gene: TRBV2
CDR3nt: TGTGCCAGCATTGCGGGGGGGCAATACAACGAGCAGTACTTC
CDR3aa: CASIAGGQYNEQYF

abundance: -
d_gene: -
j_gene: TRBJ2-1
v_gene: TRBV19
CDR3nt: TGTGCCAGTAGAACGCAGAGCTCCTACAATGAGCAGTTCTTC
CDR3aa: CASRTQSSYNEQFF

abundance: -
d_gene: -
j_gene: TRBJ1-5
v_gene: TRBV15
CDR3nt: TGTGCCACCAGCAGAGACGTCAATCAGCCCCAGCATTTT
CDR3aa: CATSRDVNQPQHF

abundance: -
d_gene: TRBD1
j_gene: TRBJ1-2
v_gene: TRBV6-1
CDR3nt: TGTGCCAGCAGTGAATCTGGGCTTGGGACAGGGGTGCATGGCTACACCTTC
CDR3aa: CASSESGLGTGVHGYTF

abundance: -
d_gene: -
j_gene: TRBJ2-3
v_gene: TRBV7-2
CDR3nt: TGTGCCAGCAGCTTTATAGAGGGCACAGATACGCAGTATTTT
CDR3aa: CASSFIEGTDTQYF

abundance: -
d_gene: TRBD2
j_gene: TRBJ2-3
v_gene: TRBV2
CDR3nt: TGTGCCAGCAAGGAGACTAGCGGCGATCTAGATACGCAGTATTTT
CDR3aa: CASKETSGDLDTQYF

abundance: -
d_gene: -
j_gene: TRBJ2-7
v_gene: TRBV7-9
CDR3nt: TGTGCCAGCAGCTTAGTACAGGACTCCTACGAGCAGTACTTC
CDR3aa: CASSLVQDSYEQYF

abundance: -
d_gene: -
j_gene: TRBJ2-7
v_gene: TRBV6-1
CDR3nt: TGTGCCAGCAGTGATCTCAGGGAGGAGCAGTACTTC
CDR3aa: CASSDLREEQYF

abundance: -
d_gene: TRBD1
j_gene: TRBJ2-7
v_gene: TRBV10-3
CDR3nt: TGTGCCATCAGTGGACAGGGTGGGTCTTTAACCTACGAGCAGTACTTC
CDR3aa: CAISGQGGSLTYEQYF

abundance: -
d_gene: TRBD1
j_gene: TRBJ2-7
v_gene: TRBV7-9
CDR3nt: TGTGCCAGCAGGGGACAGGGCCACGAGCAGTACTTC
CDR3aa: CASRGQGHEQYF

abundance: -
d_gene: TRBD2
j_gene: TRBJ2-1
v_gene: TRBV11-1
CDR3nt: TGTGCCAGCAGCCGGGACTACCAATACAATGAGCAGTTCTTC
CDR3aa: CASSRDYQYNEQFF

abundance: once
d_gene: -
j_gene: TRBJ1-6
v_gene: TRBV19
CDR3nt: TGTGCCAGTAGTTCCCTGGGAGGTCAGGGTTCACCCCTCCACTTT
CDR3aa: CASSSLGGQGSPLHF

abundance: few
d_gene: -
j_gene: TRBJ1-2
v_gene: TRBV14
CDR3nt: TGTGCCAGCAGCCAGCTTAACAGAAACTATGGCTACACCTTC
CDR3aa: CASSQLNRNYGYTF

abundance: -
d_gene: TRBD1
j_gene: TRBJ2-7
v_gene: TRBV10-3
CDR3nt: TGTGCCATCAGTGAGGGGACAGGGTACGAGCAGTACTTC
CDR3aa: CAISEGTGYEQYF

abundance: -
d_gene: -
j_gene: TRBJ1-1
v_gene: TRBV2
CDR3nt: TGTGCCAGCGGGGGGCAGAGGAACACTGAAGCTTTCTTT
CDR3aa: CASGGQRNTEAFF

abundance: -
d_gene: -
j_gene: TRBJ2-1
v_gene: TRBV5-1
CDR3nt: TGCGCCAGCAGCTTGGTGTCAGACGCCTTCTACAATGAGCAGTTCTTC
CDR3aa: CASSLVSDAFYNEQFF

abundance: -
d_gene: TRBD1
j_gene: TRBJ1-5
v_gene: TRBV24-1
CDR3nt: TGTGCCACCAGTGATGGGACAGGGAACAATCAGCCCCAGCATTTT
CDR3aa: CATSDGTGNNQPQHF

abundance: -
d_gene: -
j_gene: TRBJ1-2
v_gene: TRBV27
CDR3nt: TGTGCCAGCAGAAGGAGAGGGAACAACTATGGCTACACCTTC
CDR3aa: CASRRRGNNYGYTF

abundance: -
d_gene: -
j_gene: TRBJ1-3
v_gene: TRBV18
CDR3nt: TGTGCCAGCTCACAACTGGGGGTCCCCTCTGGAAACACCATATATTTT
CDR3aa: CASSQLGVPSGNTIYF

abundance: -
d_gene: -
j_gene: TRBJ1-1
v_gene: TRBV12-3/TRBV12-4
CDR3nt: TGTGCCAGCAGGACCGGACAGCCCGATGAAGCTTTCTTT
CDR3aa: CASRTGQPDEAFF

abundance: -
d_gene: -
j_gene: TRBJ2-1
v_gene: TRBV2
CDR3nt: TGTGCCATCTCCGAGGGCGGGGTTGGGTCGGATGAGCAGTTCTTC
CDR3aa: CAISEGGVGSDEQFF

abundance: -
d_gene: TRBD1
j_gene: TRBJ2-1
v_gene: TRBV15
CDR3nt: TGTGCCACCAGCAGAGCCCGACAGGGGAGCAATGAGCAGTTCTTC
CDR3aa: CATSRARQGSNEQFF

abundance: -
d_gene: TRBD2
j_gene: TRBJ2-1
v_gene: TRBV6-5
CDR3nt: TGTGCCAGCACTCGGGGGGGCCGGATCAATGAGCAGTTCTTC
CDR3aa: CASTRGGRINEQFF

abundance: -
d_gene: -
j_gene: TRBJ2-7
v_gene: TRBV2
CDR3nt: TGTGCCAGCAGGGAGGGGACAGTATCCTACGAGCAGTACTTC
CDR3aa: CASREGTVSYEQYF

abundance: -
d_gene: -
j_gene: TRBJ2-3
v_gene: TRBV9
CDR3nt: TGTGCCAGCAGCGTAGTAGCTCAGGGGGATACGCAGTATTTT
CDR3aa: CASSVVAQGDTQYF

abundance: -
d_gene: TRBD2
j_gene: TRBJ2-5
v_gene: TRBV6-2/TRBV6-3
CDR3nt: TGTGCCAGCAGTCCACTAGCGGGGGCCGTTCAAGAGACCCAGTACTTC
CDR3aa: CASSPLAGAVQETQYF

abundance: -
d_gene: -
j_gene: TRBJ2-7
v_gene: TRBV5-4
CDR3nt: TGTGCCAGCAGCTTGTCAGGTCGGTCCTACGAGCAGTACTTC
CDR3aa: CASSLSGRSYEQYF

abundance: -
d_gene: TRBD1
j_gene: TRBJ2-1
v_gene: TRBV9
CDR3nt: TGTGCCAGCAGCGCCCGGGACAGGGTAACCTACAATGAGCAGTTCTTC
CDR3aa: CASSARDRVTYNEQFF

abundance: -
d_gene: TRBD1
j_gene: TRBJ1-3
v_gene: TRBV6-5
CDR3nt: TGTGCCAGCAGGGGACAGGGCTTCTCTGGAAACACCATATATTTT
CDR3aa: CASRGQGFSGNTIYF

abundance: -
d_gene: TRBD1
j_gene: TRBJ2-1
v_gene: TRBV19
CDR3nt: TGTGCCAGTAGTATCACCGGGACAGGGGTTTACAATGAGCAGTTCTTC
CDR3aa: CASSITGTGVYNEQFF

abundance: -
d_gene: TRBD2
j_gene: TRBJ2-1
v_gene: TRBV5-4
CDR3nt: TGTGCCAGCAGCTTGGGGGCGGGCGGGGGGGTCGCCTACAATGAGCAGTTCTTC
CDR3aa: CASSLGAGGGVAYNEQFF

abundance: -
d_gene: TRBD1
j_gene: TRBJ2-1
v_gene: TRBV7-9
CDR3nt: TGTGCCAGCAGCGGACCAGGGGGCGCGCCCTACAATGAGCAGTTCTTC
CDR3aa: CASSGPGGAPYNEQFF

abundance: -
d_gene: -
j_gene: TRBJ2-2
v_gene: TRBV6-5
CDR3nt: TGTGCCAGCAGTTACGGGTTGCCCTCGAACACCGGGGAGCTGTTTTTT
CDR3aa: CASSYGLPSNTGELFF